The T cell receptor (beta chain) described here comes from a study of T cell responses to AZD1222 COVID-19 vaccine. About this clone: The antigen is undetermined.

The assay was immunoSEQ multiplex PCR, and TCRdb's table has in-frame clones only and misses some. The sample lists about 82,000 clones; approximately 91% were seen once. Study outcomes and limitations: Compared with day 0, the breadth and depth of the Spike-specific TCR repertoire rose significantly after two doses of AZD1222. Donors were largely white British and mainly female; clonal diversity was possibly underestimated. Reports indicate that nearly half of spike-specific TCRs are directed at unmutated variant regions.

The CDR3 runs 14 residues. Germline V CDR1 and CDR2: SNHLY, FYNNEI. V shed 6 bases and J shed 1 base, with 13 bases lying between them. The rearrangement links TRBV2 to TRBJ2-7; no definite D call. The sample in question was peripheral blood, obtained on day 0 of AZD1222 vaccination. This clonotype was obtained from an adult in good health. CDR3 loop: CASRAAELSYEQYF. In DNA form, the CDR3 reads TGTGCCAGCAGGGCCGCAGAGCTTTCCTACGAGCAGTACTTC.